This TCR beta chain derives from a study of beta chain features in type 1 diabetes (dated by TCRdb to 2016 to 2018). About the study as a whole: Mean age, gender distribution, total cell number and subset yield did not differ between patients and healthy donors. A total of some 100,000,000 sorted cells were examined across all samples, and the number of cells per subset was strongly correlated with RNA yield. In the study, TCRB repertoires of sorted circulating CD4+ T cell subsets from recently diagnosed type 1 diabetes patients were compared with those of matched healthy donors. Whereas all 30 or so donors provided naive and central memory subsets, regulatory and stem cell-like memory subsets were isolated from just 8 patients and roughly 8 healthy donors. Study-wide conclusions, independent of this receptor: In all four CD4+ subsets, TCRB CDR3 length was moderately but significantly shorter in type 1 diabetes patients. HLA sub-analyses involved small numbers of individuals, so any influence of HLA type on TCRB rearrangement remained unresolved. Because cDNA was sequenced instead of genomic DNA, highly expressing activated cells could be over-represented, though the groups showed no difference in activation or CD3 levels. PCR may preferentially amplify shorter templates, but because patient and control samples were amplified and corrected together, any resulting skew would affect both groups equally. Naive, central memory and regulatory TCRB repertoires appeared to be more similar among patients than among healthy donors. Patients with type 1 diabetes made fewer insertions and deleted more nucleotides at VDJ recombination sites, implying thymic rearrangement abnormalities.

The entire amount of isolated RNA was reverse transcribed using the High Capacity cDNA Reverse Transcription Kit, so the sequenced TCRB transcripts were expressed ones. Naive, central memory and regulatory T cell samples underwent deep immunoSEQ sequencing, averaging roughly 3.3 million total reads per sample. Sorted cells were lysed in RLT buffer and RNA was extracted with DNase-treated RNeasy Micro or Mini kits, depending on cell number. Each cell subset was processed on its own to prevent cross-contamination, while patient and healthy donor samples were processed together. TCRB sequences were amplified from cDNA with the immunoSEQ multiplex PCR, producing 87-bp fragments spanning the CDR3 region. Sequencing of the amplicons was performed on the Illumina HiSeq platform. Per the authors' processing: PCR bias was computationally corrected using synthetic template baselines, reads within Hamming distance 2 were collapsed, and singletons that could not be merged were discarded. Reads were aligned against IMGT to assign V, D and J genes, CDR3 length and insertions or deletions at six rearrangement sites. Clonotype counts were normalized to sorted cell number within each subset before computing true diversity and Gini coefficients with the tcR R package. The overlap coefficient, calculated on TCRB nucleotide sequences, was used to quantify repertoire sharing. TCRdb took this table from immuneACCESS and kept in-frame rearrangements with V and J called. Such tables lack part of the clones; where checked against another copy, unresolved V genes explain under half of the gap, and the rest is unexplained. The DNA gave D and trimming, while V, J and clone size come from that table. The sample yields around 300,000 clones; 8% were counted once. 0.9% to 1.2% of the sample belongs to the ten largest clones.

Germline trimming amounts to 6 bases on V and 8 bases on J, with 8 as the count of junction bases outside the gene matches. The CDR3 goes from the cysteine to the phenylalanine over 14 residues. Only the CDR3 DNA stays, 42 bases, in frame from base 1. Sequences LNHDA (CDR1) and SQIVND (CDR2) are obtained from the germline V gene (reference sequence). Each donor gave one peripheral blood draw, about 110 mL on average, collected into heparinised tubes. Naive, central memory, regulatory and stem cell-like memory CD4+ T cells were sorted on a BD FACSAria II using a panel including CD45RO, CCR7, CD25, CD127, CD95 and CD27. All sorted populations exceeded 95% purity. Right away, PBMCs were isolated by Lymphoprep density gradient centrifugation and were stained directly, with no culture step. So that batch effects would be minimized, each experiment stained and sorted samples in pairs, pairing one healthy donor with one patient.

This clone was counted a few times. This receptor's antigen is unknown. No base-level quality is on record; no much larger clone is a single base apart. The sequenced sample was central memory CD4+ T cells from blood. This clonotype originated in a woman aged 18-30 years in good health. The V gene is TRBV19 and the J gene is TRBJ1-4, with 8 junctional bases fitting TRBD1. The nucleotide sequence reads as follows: TGTGCCAGTAGCTCAGGGGGCGCAAAGGAAAAACTGTTTTTT. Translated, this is CASSSGGAKEKLFF.